The T cell receptor beta chain under discussion was sequenced for a study of patients and donors after allogeneic stem cell transplantation. The table lists this clonotype with many counts. The CDR3 loop spans 15 amino acids. Trimming left V 1 base short and J 1 base short, with 10 bases between. TCRdb reanalysed the RT-PCR reads using MiXCR and keeps one entry per CDR3 protein. Seen here are about a million distinct CDR3 sequences, more than 15% observed once, and the top ten hold 5.5% to 6.5%. The receptor comes from a human donor who was either an allogeneic HSCT recipient or a stem cell or donor lymphocyte infusion donor (not recorded which). It is not recorded whose cells these are; they may come from a transplant donor. Sequenced input: blood, either unsorted or a sorted T cell fraction (not recorded which). V usage is TRBV12-3 or TRBV12-4 and J usage is TRBJ1-1; perhaps TRBD1 as D (5 bases). For the CDR3, the DNA is TGTGCCAGCAGTTTAGTATCAGGGAAGAACACTGAAGCTTTCTTT. This gives the protein CASSLVSGKNTEAFF.